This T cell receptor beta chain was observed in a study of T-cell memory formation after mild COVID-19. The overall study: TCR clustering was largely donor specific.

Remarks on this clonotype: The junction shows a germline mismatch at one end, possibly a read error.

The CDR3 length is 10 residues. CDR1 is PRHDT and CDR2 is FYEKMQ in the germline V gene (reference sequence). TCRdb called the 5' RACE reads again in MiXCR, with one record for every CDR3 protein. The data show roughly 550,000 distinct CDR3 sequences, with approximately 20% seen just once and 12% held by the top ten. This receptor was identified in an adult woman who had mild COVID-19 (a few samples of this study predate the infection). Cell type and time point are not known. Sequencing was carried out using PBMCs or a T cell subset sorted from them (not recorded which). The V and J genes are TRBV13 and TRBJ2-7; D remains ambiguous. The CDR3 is CASSFPEANF. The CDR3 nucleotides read TGTGCCAGCAGCTTTCCAGAGGCCAACTTC. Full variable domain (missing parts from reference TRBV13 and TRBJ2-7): AAGVIQSPRHLIKEKRETATLKCYPIPRHDTVYWYQQGPGQDPQFLISFYEKMQSDKGSIPDRFSAQQFSDYHSELNMSSLELGDSALYFCASSFPEANFGPGTRLTVT.